A single sample gave rise to the 25 T cell receptor beta chains below, sequenced in a study of cytomegalovirus exposure and HLA in healthy donors. The primer mix had 60 Vbeta and 13 Jbeta primers. Here immunoSEQ multiplex PCR was the method, and the copy in TCRdb shows in-frame clones only, minus some. This sample has approximately 150,000 clones, with around three quarters found just once. The sample consisted of PBMCs. The receptors were sampled from a male donor in good health and CMV-seronegative.

The sample holds a few counts of this clone. The V call is TRBV18, the J call TRBJ2-7; weak D call: TRBD2 (5 bases). The CDR3 spans 15 residues. V lost 2 bases and J lost 5, with 16 bases in between. Germline values: CDR1 KGHSH, CDR2 LQKENI. CDR3 DNA: TGTGCCAGCTCACCATTGATTTGGGGAGACCACGAGCAGTACTTC. It translates to CASSPLIWGDHEQYF.

This sequence joins TRBV5-1 and TRBJ2-5; 9 nucleotides align to TRBD1. Per germline, CDR1 SGHRS and CDR2 YFSETQ. This CDR3 has 17 residues. V lost 2 bases and J lost 2; bases outside the gene matches: 10. The CDR3 DNA reads TGCGCCAGCAGCTTTAGCGGAGGGACAGGGCATCAAGAGACCCAGTACTTC. Its protein is CASSFSGGTGHQETQYF.

This clone appeared a few times. This chain links TRBV11-2 with TRBJ2-7; D is undetermined. The CDR3 length is 15 residues. CDR1 is SGHAT and CDR2 is FQNNGV in the germline V gene. With 0 bases removed from V and 2 bases from J, the gap between germline ends came to 11 bases. CDR3 sequence reads: CASSLDRGVTYEQYF. CDR3 nucleotide sequence: TGTGCCAGCAGCTTAGATCGCGGTGTGACCTACGAGCAGTACTTC.

The chain links TRBV14 to TRBJ2-3, with a possible D match to TRBD1 (6 bases). This CDR3 is built from 16 residues. V was pared by 6 bases and J by 5 bases, with 21 bases between. The germline gives CDR1 SGHDN, CDR2 FVKESK. CDR3 in amino acids: CASSYTGHLIGDTQYF. For the CDR3, the DNA is TGTGCCAGCAGTTACACGGGACACCTGATCGGAGATACGCAGTATTTT.

The genes are TRBV28 and TRBJ1-5, with TRBD1 matching 8 bases. In germline, CDR1 is MDHEN, CDR2 SYDVKM. Trimming removed 6 bases from V and 5 bases from J; junction bases left unmatched: 6. There are 14 residues in the CDR3. CDR3 sequence reads: CASRPDRVDQPQHF. The CDR3 DNA follows: TGTGCCAGCAGACCGGACAGGGTGGATCAGCCCCAGCATTTT.

This chain links TRBV10-3 with TRBJ2-5; 10 bases agree with TRBD2. The CDR3 spans 13 residues. The V segment lost 8 bases and the J segment 3 bases; nucleotides outside the gene matches: 3. CDR1 is ENHRY and CDR2 is SYGVKD in the germline V gene. Here the CDR3 DNA reads TGTGCCATCCGGCTAGCGGGGGAAGAGACCCAGTACTTC. Encoded protein: CAIRLAGEETQYF.

The chain recombines TRBV11-2 with TRBJ2-3, with D hard to call. CDR3 length equals 13 residues. Trimming removed 2 bases from V and 4 bases from J, with 7 bases in between. Germline CDR1 SGHAT, CDR2 FQNNGV. As DNA, the CDR3 is TGTGCCAGCAGCTTATGGCCCGCAGATACGCAGTATTTT. This gives the protein CASSLWPADTQYF.

The gene calls are TRBV15 and TRBJ2-2; tentative D call: TRBD2 (6 bases). The CDR3 totals 18 residues. CDR1 and CDR2 (germline): LNHNV, YYDKDF (reference sequence). Trimming removed 0 bases from V and 9 bases from J, with 23 bases in between. The CDR3 sequence is CATSRETHGAWGGRELFF. In DNA, the CDR3 is TGTGCCACCAGCAGAGAAACTCATGGTGCATGGGGAGGTAGGGAGCTGTTTTTT. The whole variable domain, filled in from reference TRBV15 and TRBJ2-2, reads DAMVIQNPRYQVTQFGKPVTLSCSQTLNHNVMYWYQQKSSQAPKLLFHYYDKDFNNEADTPDNFQSRRPNTSFCFLDIRSPGLGDTAMYLCATSRETHGAWGGRELFFGEGSRLTVL.

The chain is built from TRBV29-1 and TRBJ2-3, with 12 bases matching TRBD2. With 1 base clipped from V and 3 bases from J, the junction kept 8 bases outside the gene matches. The germline CDR1 and CDR2 sequences are SQVTM and ANQGSEA. The CDR3 is 17 amino acids. The CDR3, as DNA: TGCAGCGTTGAAGGAGGGAGGACTAGCGGGGAAACAGATACGCAGTATTTT. It is translated as CSVEGGRTSGETDTQYF.

The V and J genes are TRBV19 and TRBJ2-5, with 7 bases lining up with TRBD2. CDR3 length: 12 amino acids. After removal of 4 bases from V and 5 bases from J, the junction contained 1 base not matched to a gene. Germline V gene lookup returns CDR1 LNHDA and CDR2 SQIVND (reference sequence). CDR3 in DNA: TGTGCCAGTAGTAACGGGAGGGAGACCCAGTACTTC. As protein: CASSNGRETQYF.

This chain uses TRBV7-2 with TRBJ1-5, with 9 bases aligning to TRBD1. Germline-derived CDR1 and CDR2 are SGHTA and FQGNSA. V was pared by 2 bases and J by 7 bases, with 3 bases of the junction left unmatched. This CDR3 comprises 14 residues. The CDR3 nucleotides are TGTGCCAGCAGCTTATACAGGGGGCGACAGCCCCAGCATTTT. Protein product: CASSLYRGRQPQHF. The full variable domain, with the rest looked up from reference TRBV7-2 and TRBJ1-5, is GAGVSQSPSNKVTEKGKDVELRCDPISGHTALYWYRQSLGQGLEFLIYFQGNSAPDKSGLPSDRFSAERTGGSVSTLTIQRTQQEDSAVYLCASSLYRGRQPQHFGDGTRLSIL.

The DNA of the CDR3 is TGTGCCAGCATCGAAAATGGCGGGACAGGGTCTGGAAACACCATATATTTT. This encodes CASIENGGTGSGNTIYF. The chain combines TRBV28 with TRBJ1-3; 9 bases are shared with TRBD1. The V and J ends lost 7 bases and 1 base, in that order; junction bases with no gene match: 11. Germline V gene lookup returns CDR1 MDHEN and CDR2 SYDVKM. This CDR3 comprises 17 residues. The full variable domain, with the rest looked up from reference TRBV28 and TRBJ1-3, is DVKVTQSSRYLVKRTGEKVFLECVQDMDHENMFWYRQDPGLGLRLIYFSYDVKMKEKGDIPEGYSVSREKKERFSLILESASTNQTSMYLCASIENGGTGSGNTIYFGEGSWLTVV.

The V call is TRBV4-2, the J call TRBJ1-1, with TRBD1 as a possible D gene (5 bases). Deletions cut 4 bases from V and 7 bases from J, with 16 bases between. Germline V CDR1 and CDR2: LGHNA, YNFKEQ. The CDR3 consists of 14 residues. The CDR3 region has the DNA TGTGCCAGCAGCCCGGCCTCCACAGGCCTTGAAGCTTTCTTT. It translates to CASSPASTGLEAFF.

The rearrangement joins TRBV28 to TRBJ2-7; D not certain. The germline V gene has CDR1 MDHEN and CDR2 SYDVKM. CDR3 size: 11 residues. Trimming took off 8 bases at V and 4 bases at J, with 9 bases between the two ends. CDR3 in amino acids: CASGPLYEQYF. The CDR3 nucleotides read TGTGCCAGCGGGCCTCTTTACGAGCAGTACTTC. The whole variable domain, remainder taken from reference TRBV28 and TRBJ2-7, is DVKVTQSSRYLVKRTGEKVFLECVQDMDHENMFWYRQDPGLGLRLIYFSYDVKMKEKGDIPEGYSVSREKKERFSLILESASTNQTSMYLCASGPLYEQYFGPGTRLTVT.

This clone was counted once. V and J are TRBV28 and TRBJ2-7; 8 bases are a match to TRBD1. The CDR3 extends over 13 amino acids. The V gene's germline CDR1 is MDHEN and CDR2 SYDVKM. Germline trimming cut 6 bases from V and 2 bases from J; bases unmatched to any gene: 3. CDR3 DNA: TGTGCCAGCAGGCCGGGACAGGCCTACGAGCAGTACTTC. This codes for CASRPGQAYEQYF.

The chain joins TRBV6-4 to TRBJ2-3, with 8 bases matching TRBD2. The CDR3 has 16 residues. CDR1 and CDR2 from the germline V gene are MRHNA and SNTAGT. J was trimmed by 2 bases and V by 0 bases; bases with no gene match: 4. DNA for the CDR3: TGTGCCAGCAGTGACTCGCCGGGGGGGACCACAGATACGCAGTATTTT. It encodes CASSDSPGGTTDTQYF.

This rearrangement joins TRBV4-1 to TRBJ1-1; no clear D. Trimming stripped 1 base from V and 4 bases from J, with 7 bases between. Germline V lookup: CDR1 MGHRA, CDR2 YSYEKL. The CDR3 length is 13 residues. The CDR3 spells CASSQVFPTEAFF. CDR3 in DNA: TGCGCCAGCAGCCAAGTCTTCCCCACTGAAGCTTTCTTT.

The V call is TRBV10-3, the J call TRBJ1-6, with D tentatively TRBD1 (5 bases). The CDR3 runs 14 residues. The germline CDR1 and CDR2 sequences are ENHRY and SYGVKD. Trimming took off 4 bases at V and 7 bases at J, with 11 bases between the two ends. This chain's CDR3 is CAISVKGFNSPLHF. CDR3 in DNA: TGTGCCATCAGTGTGAAGGGGTTCAATTCACCCCTCCACTTT.

The V and J genes are TRBV4-1 and TRBJ2-7, with a possible D match to TRBD1 (6 bases). There are 14 residues in the CDR3. Germline assignment: CDR1 MGHRA and CDR2 YSYEKL. The germline V and J ends were trimmed by 4 bases and 3 bases, with 13 bases remaining between them. The CDR3 DNA sequence: TGCGCCAGCAGCCCCCTCACAGGGCTCTACGAGCAGTACTTC. The encoded protein is CASSPLTGLYEQYF.

This clone was observed a single time. The chain links TRBV6-6 to TRBJ2-3; a possible D gene is TRBD1 (7 bases). The CDR3 loop spans 16 amino acids. CDR1 and CDR2 from the germline V gene are MNHNY and SVGAGI (reference sequence). With 3 bases removed from V and 2 bases from J, the gap between germline ends came to 15 bases. The CDR3, as DNA: TGTGCCAGCAGTTATGGAGGGGGCGGAGACACAGATACGCAGTATTTT. Its protein product is CASSYGGGGDTDTQYF.

The J gene is TRBJ2-5, the V gene TRBV7-2; 14 bases match TRBD2. CDR3 length equals 19 residues. The junction had 6 bases not matched to a gene; V was cut back by 0 bases and J by 0 bases. Germline assignment: CDR1 SGHTA and CDR2 FQGNSA. This CDR3 is CASSLAERLAGGDQETQYF. CDR3 DNA: TGTGCCAGCAGCTTAGCGGAGAGACTAGCGGGAGGGGACCAAGAGACCCAGTACTTC.

This clone was observed once. The chain joins TRBV28 to TRBJ2-7; possibly TRBD2 for D (5 bases). With 6 bases removed from V and 3 bases from J, the gap between germline ends came to 12 bases. The CDR3 consists of 13 residues. The germline gives CDR1 MDHEN, CDR2 SYDVKM. CDR3 DNA sequence: TGTGCCAGCAGCCCCCCCCGGGACTACGAGCAGTACTTC. As protein: CASSPPRDYEQYF.

V gene TRBV5-6 combines with J gene TRBJ2-3; D possibly corresponds to TRBD2 (7 bases). Per the germline V gene, CDR1 is SGHDT and CDR2 is YYEEEE. This CDR3 spans 15 amino acids. Trimming pared 4 bases from V and 4 bases from J, leaving 16 bases between. DNA of the CDR3: TGTGCCAGCAGCCCCAGGAGGGGGGGGCCAGATACGCAGTATTTT. It yields the protein CASSPRRGGPDTQYF.

The J gene is TRBJ2-7, the V gene TRBV19, with 8 bases lining up with TRBD1. V dropped 7 bases and J dropped 6; count of bases not matched to a gene: 17. The CDR3 consists of 16 residues. Per the germline V gene, CDR1 is LNHDA and CDR2 is SQIVND (reference sequence). The CDR3 is CASKGAGDRGTLEQYF. CDR3 bases: TGTGCCAGTAAGGGAGCCGGCGACAGGGGTACCCTCGAGCAGTACTTC. The entire variable domain, with the rest obtained from reference TRBV19 and TRBJ2-7, is as follows: DGGITQSPKYLFRKEGQNVTLSCEQNLNHDAMYWYRQDPGQGLRLIYYSQIVNDFQKGDIAEGYSVSREKKESFPLTVTSAQKNPTAFYLCASKGAGDRGTLEQYFGPGTRLTVT.

The genes are TRBV10-3 and TRBJ1-1; 10 nucleotides match TRBD1. The junction had 7 bases not matched to a gene; V was cut back by 4 bases and J by 5 bases. Germline CDR1 and CDR2: ENHRY and SYGVKD. This CDR3 is built from 15 residues. CDR3 sequence (DNA): TGTGCCATCAGTGTTGACAGGGGGCAGCGGACTGAAGCTTTCTTT. As protein: CAISVDRGQRTEAFF.